This entry lists 9 T cell receptor beta chains sequenced from one sample in a study of cytomegalovirus exposure and HLA in healthy donors. The PCR was carried out with 60 Vbeta primers and 13 Jbeta primers. Only in-frame clones appear in the TCRdb table, and some are missing; sequencing was by immunoSEQ multiplex PCR. This sample has 120,000 or so clones; around 80% occur once, and the top ten carry 2.5% to 3%. Sequencing was done on a sample of PBMCs. These receptors originate from a woman aged 55-69 years in good health and CMV-seropositive.

This sequence joins TRBV9 and TRBJ1-2; 7 bases match TRBD1. The CDR3 runs 15 residues. Germline CDR1 is SGDLS and CDR2 is YYNGEE. V lost 3 bases and J lost 4; bases outside the gene matches: 9. This chain's CDR3 is CASSDRQGGSYGYTF. CDR3 in DNA: TGTGCCAGCAGCGATCGACAGGGAGGTAGCTATGGCTACACCTTC.

The chain links TRBV6-4 to TRBJ2-7; TRBD1 agrees at 11 bases. This CDR3 is built from 18 residues. After removal of 0 bases from V and 3 bases from J, the junction contained 10 bases not matched to a gene. In germline, CDR1 is MRHNA, CDR2 SNTAGT. The CDR3 DNA reads TGTGCCAGCAGTGACTCATTGGGTCGGGACAGGGGGAACTACGAGCAGTACTTC. Translating gives CASSDSLGRDRGNYEQYF.

CDR3 in amino acids: CASSPGGGFADYGYTF. The CDR3 DNA reads as TGCGCCAGCAGCCCCGGCGGGGGGTTTGCTGACTATGGCTACACCTTC. J is TRBJ1-2 and V is TRBV5-1; TRBD1 might be the D (5 bases). Per the germline V gene, CDR1 is SGHRS and CDR2 is YFSETQ. CDR3 length: 16 amino acids. V was pared by 4 bases and J by 3 bases, with 19 bases between.

The chain uses TRBV4-1 and TRBJ1-5, with a tentative D call TRBD1 (5 bases). The CDR3 is 17 amino acids. CDR1 is MGHRA, CDR2 YSYEKL, per germline. V was trimmed by 1 base and J by 5 bases, leaving 18 bases between them. The CDR3 sequence: CASSQVPTAAGYQPQHF. In DNA, the CDR3 is TGCGCCAGCAGCCAAGTACCAACTGCGGCAGGGTATCAGCCCCAGCATTTT.

The rearrangement joins TRBV10-3 to TRBJ2-5; 9 bases fit TRBD1. The CDR3 totals 14 residues. Per germline, CDR1 ENHRY and CDR2 SYGVKD. After removal of 2 bases from V and 5 bases from J, the junction contained 3 bases not matched to a gene. The CDR3 DNA follows: TGTGCCATCAGTGAGGGGACAGGGTTGGAGACCCAGTACTTC. As protein: CAISEGTGLETQYF.

The V call is TRBV28, the J call TRBJ1-1; D is uncertain. V lost 5 bases and J lost 1, with 14 bases in between. The CDR3 contains 15 residues. Germline V lookup: CDR1 MDHEN, CDR2 SYDVKM. As DNA, the CDR3 is TGTGCCAGCAGTCCAATCGGACTGAGGAACACTGAAGCTTTCTTT. It yields the protein CASSPIGLRNTEAFF.

The chain uses TRBV18 and TRBJ2-5; the D gene is possibly TRBD1 (7 bases). V lost 8 bases and J 4 bases, leaving 17 bases between the germline ends. This CDR3 has 14 residues. CDR1 is KGHSH, CDR2 LQKENI, per germline. The CDR3 here is CASATAGGPETQYF. The CDR3 region has the DNA TGTGCCAGCGCAACGGCAGGGGGGCCAGAGACCCAGTACTTC. The full variable domain, in which reference TRBV18 and TRBJ2-5 provide the parts outside the CDR3, is NAGVMQNPRHLVRRRGQEARLRCSPMKGHSHVYWYRQLPEEGLKFMVYLQKENIIDESGMPKERFSAEFPKEGPSILRIQQVVRGDSAAYFCASATAGGPETQYFGPGTRLLVL.

The gene calls are TRBV2 and TRBJ1-2; TRBD1 might be the D (5 bases). V shed 0 bases and J shed 4 bases, with 9 bases lying between them. CDR1 is SNHLY, CDR2 FYNNEI, per germline. This CDR3 contains 14 residues. As DNA, the CDR3 is TGTGCCAGCAGTGAAGCAACACAGGCCTATGGCTACACCTTC. It translates to CASSEATQAYGYTF. Variable domain in full (rest from reference TRBV2 and TRBJ1-2): EPEVTQTPSHQVTQMGQEVILRCVPISNHLYFYWYRQILGQKVEFLVSFYNNEISEKSEIFDDQFSVERPDGSNFTLKIRSTKLEDSAMYFCASSEATQAYGYTFGSGTRLTVV.

This clone has just one count. The chain combines TRBV27 with TRBJ1-2; 8 nucleotides match TRBD1. V lost 3 bases, J lost 3 bases, and 9 bases stayed unmatched. Germline V gene sequence: CDR1 MNHEY, CDR2 SMNVEV (reference sequence). The CDR3 runs 16 residues. CDR3 residues: CASSFWRTGRHYGYTF. In DNA, the CDR3 is TGTGCCAGCAGTTTTTGGCGGACAGGGCGCCACTATGGCTACACCTTC.